This passage covers 21 T cell receptor beta chains from one sample sequenced in a study of blood T cell repertoires in COVID-19 (dated by TCRdb to about 2020). The protocol used for the library was the immunoSEQ multiplex PCR assay. TCRdb's version of the immuneACCESS table is confined to in-frame rearrangements and falls short of the full clone set. An unresolved V gene accounts for under half of the shortfall where checked; the remainder is of unknown origin. This sample comprises over 100,000 clones, 85% to 90% of them detected only once. Roughly 10% of the sample belongs to the ten largest clones. Sequencing used peripheral blood. The receptors come from an elderly man with acute or convalescent COVID-19.

This clone appeared once. The rearrangement joins TRBV3-1 (or the pseudogene TRBV3-2) to TRBJ1-4, with a possible D match to TRBD1 (6 bases). The germline CDR1 and CDR2 sequences are LGHDT and YNNKEL (reference sequence). This CDR3 has 16 amino acids. Trimming cost V 0 bases and J 4 bases, with 12 bases left between them. The CDR3 reads CASSQDWAGVNEKLFF. DNA for the CDR3: TGTGCCAGCAGCCAAGATTGGGCAGGGGTTAATGAAAAACTGTTTTTT.

This rearrangement joins TRBV6-1 to TRBJ1-1; D is possibly TRBD1 (5 bases). The CDR3 runs 13 residues. Germline V CDR1 and CDR2: MNHNS, SASEGT. Between the trimmed V and J ends, which lost 2 bases and 11 bases, there was a span of 15 bases. As DNA, the CDR3 is TGTGCCAGCAGTGAAAATAGGGGCCCTTGGGCTTTCTTT. Translated: CASSENRGPWAFF.

The chain couples TRBV5-1 to TRBJ1-4, with D unresolved. The CDR3 contains 13 residues. In germline, CDR1 is SGHRS, CDR2 YFSETQ. The V end was cut by 1 base, the J end by 4 bases, with 5 bases between. The CDR3 DNA is TGCGCCAGCAGCTTGCTTAGTAATGAAAAACTGTTTTTT. It translates to CASSLLSNEKLFF.

The V call is TRBV7-3, the J call TRBJ1-2, with TRBD1 as a possible D gene (6 bases). V lost 2 bases and J lost 2, with 6 bases in between. The CDR3 covers 13 residues. The germline V gene encodes CDR1 SGHTA and CDR2 FQGTGA. The CDR3 loop is CASSLGQNYGYTF. As DNA, the CDR3 is TGTGCCAGCAGCTTAGGACAGAACTATGGCTACACCTTC.

This chain joins TRBV7-2 and TRBJ1-4; 11 nucleotides agree with TRBD1. Germline V CDR1 and CDR2: SGHTA, FQGNSA. This CDR3 contains 14 residues. Trimming at V came to 5 bases and at J to 13 bases, leaving 9 bases not matched to a gene. The CDR3 loop is CASSPGQGVGVLFF. The CDR3, as DNA: TGTGCCAGCAGCCCGGGACAGGGGGTAGGGGTACTGTTTTTT.

This clone was seen only once. The chain links TRBV2 to TRBJ1-6, with a tentative D call TRBD1 (5 bases). The CDR3 loop spans 13 amino acids. Trimming took off 7 bases at V and 8 bases at J, with 12 bases between the two ends. Germline V gene data show CDR1 as SNHLY and CDR2 as FYNNEI. The CDR3 DNA sequence: TGTGCCAGCACGGGACTGTCCGATTCACCCCTCCACTTT. It yields the protein CASTGLSDSPLHF.

V and J are TRBV25-1 and TRBJ1-2; 7 bases fit TRBD1. The CDR3 consists of 12 residues. Germline V gene lookup returns CDR1 MGHDK and CDR2 SYGVNS. The trim removed 9 bases at V and 4 bases at J, leaving 5 bases unmatched. CDR3 in DNA: TGTGCCAGTAGGGACAGCGTCTATGGCTACACCTTC. It specifies CASRDSVYGYTF.

V is TRBV7-9 and J is TRBJ1-4; 7 bases match TRBD1. The V and J ends lost 3 bases and 0 bases, in that order; junction bases with no gene match: 4. CDR1 SEHNR and CDR2 FQNEAQ come from the germline V gene (reference sequence). The CDR3 loop spans 16 amino acids. CDR3 in amino acids: CASSFSGTATNEKLFF. The CDR3 DNA reads TGTGCCAGCAGCTTCTCGGGGACAGCAACTAATGAAAAACTGTTTTTT. Complete variable domain (other parts from reference TRBV7-9 and TRBJ1-4): DTGVSQNPRHKITKRGQNVTFRCDPISEHNRLYWYRQTLGQGPEFLTYFQNEAQLEKSRLLSDRFSAERPKGSFSTLEIQRTEQGDSAMYLCASSFSGTATNEKLFFGSGTQLSVL.

The rearrangement uses TRBV3-1 (or the pseudogene TRBV3-2) and TRBJ2-3, with TRBD1 matching 9 bases. With V trimmed by 6 bases and J by 4 bases, 2 bases remained unmatched. The CDR3 sequence is 13 residues long. Germline V gene sequence: CDR1 LGHDT, CDR2 YNNKEL (reference sequence). The CDR3 coding sequence is TGTGCCAGCAGACAGGGGGCAGCAGATACGCAGTATTTT. As protein: CASRQGAADTQYF.

This chain connects TRBV6-5 to TRBJ2-1; D may be TRBD1 (6 bases). Trimming pared 2 bases from V and 2 bases from J, leaving 10 bases between. The CDR3 has 15 residues. Germline CDR1 reads MNHEY; CDR2 reads SVGAGI. The CDR3 region is CASSYGRTAYNEQFF. The CDR3, as DNA: TGTGCCAGCAGTTACGGAAGGACAGCCTACAATGAGCAGTTCTTC.

The CDR3 reads CAWSYSTGFHRNEQFF. The DNA of the CDR3 is TGTGCCTGGAGTTACTCTACAGGGTTTCATCGGAATGAGCAGTTCTTC. The chain links TRBV30 to TRBJ2-1, with D tentatively TRBD1 (6 bases). The CDR3 loop spans 16 amino acids. Per the germline V gene, CDR1 is GTSNPN and CDR2 is SVGIG (reference sequence). V was clipped by 2 bases and J by 7 bases, with 21 bases between them.

This clone was observed once. The rearrangement joins TRBV18 to TRBJ1-1; 7 bases line up with TRBD1. The CDR3 sequence is 15 residues long. With 5 bases clipped from V and 1 base from J, the junction kept 7 bases outside the gene matches. Germline V CDR1 and CDR2: KGHSH, LQKENI. CDR3 sequence reads: CASSNPGQRNTEAFF. In DNA form, the CDR3 reads TGTGCCAGCTCAAACCCGGGACAGCGGAACACTGAAGCTTTCTTT.

The chain carries TRBV11-3 and TRBJ2-5, with a tentative D call TRBD2 (5 bases). CDR3 length: 14 amino acids. The germline V gene encodes CDR1 SGHNT and CDR2 YENEEA. V lost 4 bases and J 4 bases, leaving 13 bases between the germline ends. This CDR3 reads CASSSGEVGETQYF. The CDR3 nucleotides are TGTGCCAGCAGCTCCGGGGAAGTAGGAGAGACCCAGTACTTC. The complete variable domain, with remaining parts taken from reference TRBV11-3 and TRBJ2-5, reads EAGVVQSPRYKIIEKKQPVAFWCNPISGHNTLYWYLQNLGQGPELLIRYENEEAVDDSQLPKDRFSAERLKGVDSTLKIQPAELGDSAVYLCASSSGEVGETQYFGPGTRLLVL.

The chain links TRBV5-1 to TRBJ1-2; 8 bases align to TRBD1. The CDR3 length is 14 residues. Germline lookup yields CDR1 SGHRS and CDR2 YFSETQ. The V and J ends lost 4 bases and 2 bases, in that order; junction bases with no gene match: 4. CDR3 sequence (DNA): TGCGCCAGCAGCCCGGACAGGGCCAACTATGGCTACACCTTC. Amino acids: CASSPDRANYGYTF. Looking up the rest from reference TRBV5-1 and TRBJ1-2 gives the full variable domain: KAGVTQTPRYLIKTRGQQVTLSCSPISGHRSVSWYQQTPGQGLQFLFEYFSETQRNKGNFPGRFSGRQFSNSRSEMNVSTLELGDSALYLCASSPDRANYGYTFGSGTRLTVV.

This chain joins TRBV6-5 and TRBJ1-1; D is uncertain. Trimming shortened V by 5 bases and J by 5 bases, and 15 bases separated the two germline ends. The CDR3 consists of 14 residues. In germline, CDR1 is MNHEY, CDR2 SVGAGI. CDR3 coding DNA: TGTGCCAGCAGTCCCTCGGGGTCGAGGACTGAAGCTTTCTTT. Translated: CASSPSGSRTEAFF.

The rearrangement uses TRBV9 and TRBJ1-6; 8 nucleotides match TRBD1. V lost 10 bases, J lost 7 bases, and 10 bases stayed unmatched. The CDR3 extends over 14 amino acids. From germline, CDR1 is SGDLS and CDR2 YYNGEE. The CDR3 spells CAWVPRGLNSPLHF. The CDR3 DNA follows: TGTGCCTGGGTCCCCAGGGGGCTGAATTCACCCCTCCACTTT.

The chain recombines TRBV7-6 with TRBJ2-5, with 13 bases lining up with TRBD2. Trimming took 5 bases from V and 5 from J; bases not matched to a gene: 5. Germline V gives CDR1 SGHVS, CDR2 FNYEAQ. The CDR3 loop spans 15 amino acids. As DNA, the CDR3 is TGTGCCAGCAGCAGGACTAGCGGGAGCTGGGAGACCCAGTACTTC. This codes for CASSRTSGSWETQYF.

This sequence joins TRBV19 and TRBJ2-1; TRBD1 matches 9 bases. CDR1 is LNHDA, CDR2 SQIVND, per germline (reference sequence). With V trimmed by 5 bases and J by 5 bases, 13 bases remained unmatched. There are 17 residues in the CDR3. The CDR3: CASSGTVGTGFDNEQFF. DNA of the CDR3: TGTGCCAGTAGTGGGACCGTGGGGACAGGGTTTGACAATGAGCAGTTCTTC.

This clone was seen a handful of times. CDR3 residues: CASSTRPGTGGRTGELFF. As DNA, the CDR3 is TGTGCCAGTAGTACCCGCCCTGGGACAGGGGGCAGGACCGGGGAGCTGTTTTTT. V and J are TRBV19 and TRBJ2-2, with TRBD1 matching 12 bases. CDR3 length equals 18 residues. V lost 4 bases and J lost 5; bases outside the gene matches: 11. The germline gives CDR1 LNHDA, CDR2 SQIVND (reference sequence).

V and J are TRBV27 and TRBJ2-3; the match to TRBD2 covers 11 bases. The CDR3 extends over 13 amino acids. Germline CDR1 MNHEY, CDR2 SMNVEV (reference sequence). V dropped 8 bases and J dropped 8; count of bases not matched to a gene: 6. For the CDR3, the DNA is TGTGCCAGCGTAGCGGGAGGGCCCCGTACGCAGTATTTT. It translates to CASVAGGPRTQYF.

The V call is TRBV18, the J call TRBJ1-5, with 10 nucleotides matching TRBD1. This CDR3 contains 15 residues. Germline V gene data show CDR1 as KGHSH and CDR2 as LQKENI. V trimming: 6 bases; J trimming: 2 bases; junction bases outside the gene matches: 4. The CDR3: CASSRGTGGNQPQHF. CDR3 bases: TGTGCCAGCTCCCGCGGGACAGGGGGCAATCAGCCCCAGCATTTT. Full variable domain (rest looked up from reference TRBV18 and TRBJ1-5): NAGVMQNPRHLVRRRGQEARLRCSPMKGHSHVYWYRQLPEEGLKFMVYLQKENIIDESGMPKERFSAEFPKEGPSILRIQQVVRGDSAAYFCASSRGTGGNQPQHFGDGTRLSIL.